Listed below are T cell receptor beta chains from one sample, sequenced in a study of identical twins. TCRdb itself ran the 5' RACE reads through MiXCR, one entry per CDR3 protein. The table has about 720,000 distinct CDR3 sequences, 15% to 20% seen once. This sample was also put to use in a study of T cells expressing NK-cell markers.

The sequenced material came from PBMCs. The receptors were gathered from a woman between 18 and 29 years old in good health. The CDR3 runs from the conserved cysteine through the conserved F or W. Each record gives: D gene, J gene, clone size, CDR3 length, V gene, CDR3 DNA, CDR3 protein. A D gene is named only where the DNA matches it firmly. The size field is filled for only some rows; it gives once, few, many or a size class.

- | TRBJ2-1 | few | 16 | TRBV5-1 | TGCGCCAGCCAGGCGGGCGGGCCTAGCTCCTACAATGAGCAGTTCTTC | CASQAGGPSSYNEQFF
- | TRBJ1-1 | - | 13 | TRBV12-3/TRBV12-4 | TGTGCCAGCAGTATGATAAGTGGCTCAGGGGCTTTCTTT | CASSMISGSGAFF
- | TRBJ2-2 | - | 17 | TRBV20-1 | TGCAGCGCTAGACCTGGATTTGGGCAGGGAAACACCGGGGAGCTGTTTTTT | CSARPGFGQGNTGELFF
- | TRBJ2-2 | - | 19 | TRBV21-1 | TGTGCCAGCAGCAGAATCCCCCCTGACGGGAGTAGGAACACCGGGGAGCTGTTTTTT | CASSRIPPDGSRNTGELFF
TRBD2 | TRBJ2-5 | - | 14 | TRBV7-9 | TGTGCCAGCAGCCAACTCACTAGCGTGGAGACCCAGTACTTC | CASSQLTSVETQYF
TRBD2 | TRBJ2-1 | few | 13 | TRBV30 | TGTGCCTGGAGGTCGACTAGCGGGCCTTTACAGTTCTTC | CAWRSTSGPLQFF
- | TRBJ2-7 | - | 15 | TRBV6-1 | TGTGCCACAATGGGAGGCGGAAGGGGATGGTACGAGCAGTACTTC | CATMGGGRGWYEQYF
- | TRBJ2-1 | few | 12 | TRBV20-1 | TGCAGCCGCGGGGGCGCCTACAATGAGCAGTTCTTC | CSRGGAYNEQFF
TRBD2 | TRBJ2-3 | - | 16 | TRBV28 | TGTGCCAGCAGTTTAGGGGGAGGACTAGCAGCAGATACGCAGTATTTT | CASSLGGGLAADTQYF
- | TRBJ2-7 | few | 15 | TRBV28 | TGTGCCAGCAGAAACGGGGCCTTGAGGTCCTACGAGCAGTACTTC | CASRNGALRSYEQYF
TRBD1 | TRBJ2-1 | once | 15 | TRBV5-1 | TGCGCCAGCAGCTTGGGCACAGGGGTCGACAATGAGCAGTTCTTC | CASSLGTGVDNEQFF
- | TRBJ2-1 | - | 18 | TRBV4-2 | TGTGCCAGCAGCCGAGACAGAGCAGGACAGCGGTCCTACAATGAGCAGTTCTTC | CASSRDRAGQRSYNEQFF
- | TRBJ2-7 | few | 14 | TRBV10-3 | TGTGCCACCGAGCCCCTAGCGAACTCCTACGAGCAGTACTTC | CATEPLANSYEQYF
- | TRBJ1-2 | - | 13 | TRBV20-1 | TGCAGTGCTAGCCGTCGGCAGCCCTATGGCTACACCTTC | CSASRRQPYGYTF
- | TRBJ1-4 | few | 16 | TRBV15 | TGTGCCACCAGCGGGTACTCCTATGATCACGGTGAAAAACTGTTTTTT | CATSGYSYDHGEKLFF
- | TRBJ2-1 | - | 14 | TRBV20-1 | TGCAGTATACAGGACCACACAACCTACAATGAGCAGTTCTTC | CSIQDHTTYNEQFF
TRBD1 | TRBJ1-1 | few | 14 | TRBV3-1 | TGTGCCAGCAGCCACCGGACAGGGCCCACTGAAGCTTTCTTT | CASSHRTGPTEAFF
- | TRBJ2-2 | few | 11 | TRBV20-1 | TGCAGTGCGGTGAACACCGGGGAGCTGTTTTTT | CSAVNTGELFF
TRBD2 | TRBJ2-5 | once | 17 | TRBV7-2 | TGTGCCAGCAGCTTAGCGGGACTAGCGGTTGTAGTAGAGACCCAGTACTTC | CASSLAGLAVVVETQYF
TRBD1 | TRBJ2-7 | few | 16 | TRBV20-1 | TGCAGTGCTAGAGGAACCGGGACAGGGGACTCCTACGAGCAGTACTTC | CSARGTGTGDSYEQYF
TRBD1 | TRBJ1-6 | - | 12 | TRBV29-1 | TGCAGCGTTGGGGACAGGGATTCACCCCTCCACTTT | CSVGDRDSPLHF
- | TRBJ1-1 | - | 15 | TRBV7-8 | TGTGCCAGCAGACTAGTGGGGGCCGGAGGGACTGAAGCTTTCTTT | CASRLVGAGGTEAFF
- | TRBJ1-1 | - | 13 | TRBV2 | TGTGCCAGCCCTTCTTCAGTGAACACTGAAGCTTTCTTT | CASPSSVNTEAFF
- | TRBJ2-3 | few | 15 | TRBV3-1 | TGTGCCAGCAGGTCATGGATCCAACCAGCAGATACGCAGTATTTT | CASRSWIQPADTQYF
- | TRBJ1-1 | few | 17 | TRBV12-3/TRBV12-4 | TGTGCCAGCAGCCTCGTGGCAGGACGGATTATGAACACTGAAGCTTTCTTT | CASSLVAGRIMNTEAFF
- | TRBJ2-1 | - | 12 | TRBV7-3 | TGTGCCAGCAGCCCTAGGGGGACAGAGCAGTTCTTC | CASSPRGTEQFF
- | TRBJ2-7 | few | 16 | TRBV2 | TGTGCCAGCAGTGAAGGGTGGCTAGCGCGTGCCTACGAGCAGTACTTC | CASSEGWLARAYEQYF